The T cell receptor beta chain under discussion was sequenced for a study of technical replicates of blood from a few donors. TCRdb's copy holds only in-frame clones and misses some; the assay was immunoSEQ multiplex PCR. The table records 75,000 to 100,000 clones, over 85% of them present only once. This CDR3 comprises 13 residues. The J gene is TRBJ1-2, the V gene TRBV1. TRBV1 is a listed pseudogene. Specimen: T cells isolated from PBMCs. This receptor was obtained from a human donor in good health. The CDR3 sequence is CTSSQEADYGYTF. CDR3 DNA: TGCACCAGCAGCCAAGAGGCGGATTATGGCTACACCTTC.